These 18 T cell receptor beta chains originate from one sample sequenced in a study of T cell responses to AZD1222 COVID-19 vaccine. Method: immunoSEQ multiplex PCR; TCRdb's copy keeps in-frame clones and lacks some. In the table there are about 89,000 clones, around 90% of which are singletons. Material: peripheral blood, obtained 28 days after the second AZD1222 dose. All receptors come from an adult who received the AZD1222 COVID-19 vaccine.

The chain uses TRBV7-9 and TRBJ2-3; 7 nucleotides agree with TRBD2. The CDR3 is 16 amino acids. The germline gives CDR1 SEHNR, CDR2 FQNEAQ (reference sequence). Trimming at V came to 3 bases and at J to 2 bases, leaving 8 bases not matched to a gene. CDR3 in DNA: TGTGCCAGCAGCTTGCGAGCGGGAATCCACACAGATACGCAGTATTTT. This encodes CASSLRAGIHTDTQYF.

This rearrangement joins TRBV4-1 to TRBJ1-3; D is possibly TRBD1 (5 bases). CDR3 length equals 17 residues. V was trimmed by 0 bases and J by 0 bases, leaving 12 bases between them. Germline-derived CDR1 and CDR2 are MGHRA and YSYEKL. The CDR3 region has the DNA TGCGCCAGCAGCCAAGATCCCAGGGCCAGCTCTGGAAACACCATATATTTT. Translation gives CASSQDPRASSGNTIYF.

The chain joins TRBV10-3 to TRBJ1-1, with D possibly matching TRBD1 (5 bases). The CDR3 loop spans 14 amino acids. V lost 6 bases and J lost 1, with 12 bases in between. Looked up from germline, CDR1 is ENHRY and CDR2 is SYGVKD. This CDR3 reads CAIREDGTNTEAFF. The DNA of the CDR3 is TGTGCCATCAGAGAAGACGGGACGAACACTGAAGCTTTCTTT.

The chain carries TRBV2 and TRBJ1-2, with D uncertain. V was trimmed by 5 bases and J by 4 bases, leaving 14 bases between them. The CDR3 is 14 amino acids. The germline V gene has CDR1 SNHLY and CDR2 FYNNEI. The CDR3: CASSRVQQLYGYTF. DNA for the CDR3: TGTGCCAGCAGTCGTGTCCAACAGCTCTATGGCTACACCTTC.

The table lists this clone with a few counts. CDR3 nucleotide sequence: TGTGCCAGCAGCTTAGTTGGGGCGCTTAGCAATCAGCCCCAGCATTTT. As protein: CASSLVGALSNQPQHF. This chain uses TRBV7-9 with TRBJ1-5, with TRBD1 as a possible D gene (5 bases). The CDR3 consists of 16 residues. The germline CDR1 and CDR2 sequences are SEHNR and FQNEAQ (reference sequence). V was clipped by 1 base and J by 0 bases, with 10 bases between them.

The CDR3 protein is CASSLFGQGQSPLHF. The CDR3 DNA sequence: TGTGCCAGCAGTTTATTCGGACAGGGTCAATCACCCCTCCACTTT. The chain joins TRBV27 to TRBJ1-6, with 8 bases lining up with TRBD1. The germline V gene encodes CDR1 MNHEY and CDR2 SMNVEV (reference sequence). The CDR3 covers 15 residues. J lost 10 bases, V lost 1 base, and 6 bases had no gene match.

The rearrangement joins TRBV19 to TRBJ2-1, with D possibly matching TRBD2 (5 bases). Germline CDR1 and CDR2: LNHDA and SQIVND (reference sequence). The CDR3 runs 15 residues. V lost 2 bases and J lost 0, with 8 bases in between. CDR3 sequence (DNA): TGTGCCAGTAGTATATTAGCGACCTCCTACAATGAGCAGTTCTTC. Encoded protein: CASSILATSYNEQFF.

This clone has only one observation. One end of the junction fails to match germline, which may point to a read error. This rearrangement joins TRBV7-7 to TRBJ2-2; D is unresolved. Germline V CDR1 and CDR2: SSHAT, FNYEAQ (reference sequence). The CDR3 is 15 residues long. CDR3 sequence reads: CASSLVSANTGELFF. The DNA for the CDR3 is TGTGCTAGCAGCTTAGTTTCGGCGAACACCGGGGAGCTGTTTTTT.

The V and J genes are TRBV4-1 and TRBJ2-2; D is perhaps TRBD1 (6 bases). CDR1 is MGHRA, CDR2 YSYEKL, per germline. This CDR3 is built from 17 residues. V gave up 1 base and J gave up 4 bases, with 16 bases separating them. CDR3 amino acids: CASSQGSHSTGTGELFF. CDR3 sequence (DNA): TGCGCCAGCAGCCAAGGGAGCCATTCGACAGGCACCGGGGAGCTGTTTTTT.

CDR3 residues: CASSADPQGSYEQYF. The CDR3 nucleotides are TGTGCCAGCAGCGCAGACCCGCAGGGCAGCTACGAGCAGTACTTC. J is TRBJ2-7 and V is TRBV9, with TRBD1 as a possible D gene (5 bases). In germline, CDR1 is SGDLS, CDR2 YYNGEE. The CDR3 runs 15 residues. The V end was cut by 3 bases, the J end by 3 bases, with 16 bases between.

This chain links TRBV6-6 with TRBJ1-1; D is uncertain. V gave up 5 bases and J gave up 4 bases, with 11 bases separating them. The V gene's germline CDR1 is MNHNY and CDR2 SVGAGI (reference sequence). The CDR3 spans 13 residues. CDR3 sequence (DNA): TGTGCCAGCAGTCCAAACGGGTTCACTGAAGCTTTCTTT. This translates into CASSPNGFTEAFF.

This chain links TRBV29-1 with TRBJ1-3, with a tentative D call TRBD1 (6 bases). Between the trimmed V and J ends, which lost 3 bases and 2 bases, there was a span of 8 bases. Germline lookup yields CDR1 SQVTM and CDR2 ANQGSEA. The CDR3 is 13 amino acids. CDR3 amino acids: CSVDGGPGNTIYF. The CDR3 DNA reads TGCAGCGTTGACGGGGGCCCTGGAAACACCATATATTTT.

The gene calls are TRBV2 and TRBJ1-4, with D uncertain. V was shortened by 5 bases and J by 7 bases, with 14 bases between the two germline ends. The CDR3 contains 14 residues. The germline V gene encodes CDR1 SNHLY and CDR2 FYNNEI. The CDR3 DNA reads as TGTGCCAGCAGTACTGAAGGGCTTGGTGAAAAACTGTTTTTT. Amino acid sequence: CASSTEGLGEKLFF.

The chain couples TRBV27 to TRBJ2-7, with D perhaps being TRBD1 or TRBD2 (5 bases each). The CDR3 is made up of 13 amino acids. V was pared by 3 bases and J by 3 bases, with 9 bases between. Germline loops: CDR1 MNHEY, CDR2 SMNVEV (reference sequence). CDR3 sequence (DNA): TGTGCCAGCAGTTTGGGGACCCACTACGAGCAGTACTTC. The encoded protein is CASSLGTHYEQYF.

CDR3 nucleotide sequence: TGTGCCAGCAGCCGACTAGGGGGGCCCTATGAGCAGTTCTTC. Amino acids: CASSRLGGPYEQFF. This sequence joins TRBV7-9 and TRBJ2-1; either TRBD1 or TRBD2 may fit D (6 bases each). Germline V gene lookup returns CDR1 SEHNR and CDR2 FQNEAQ (reference sequence). The CDR3 extends over 14 amino acids. Between the trimmed V and J ends, which lost 5 bases and 8 bases, there was a span of 16 bases.

V is TRBV30 and J is TRBJ1-2; D remains ambiguous. Germline-derived CDR1 and CDR2 are GTSNPN and SVGIG (reference sequence). The CDR3 loop spans 12 amino acids. V was cut by 3 bases and J by 4 bases, with 9 bases left in between. The CDR3 is CAWRLFSYGYTF. CDR3 DNA sequence: TGTGCCTGGAGGCTATTTTCCTATGGCTACACCTTC.

This sequence joins TRBV15 and TRBJ2-3, with D perhaps matching TRBD2 (6 bases). Germline V lookup: CDR1 LNHNV, CDR2 YYDKDF (reference sequence). The CDR3 length is 19 residues. The V end was cut by 0 bases, the J end by 5 bases, with 24 bases between. DNA of the CDR3: TGTGCCACCAGCAGAGATCTGTTCTTGACTAGTCGAGGTGTAGATACGCAGTATTTT. This codes for CATSRDLFLTSRGVDTQYF.

This chain joins TRBV9 and TRBJ2-2, with D maybe TRBD2 (5 bases). Trimming took off 2 bases at V and 1 base at J, with 9 bases between the two ends. This CDR3 has 15 amino acids. Germline V gives CDR1 SGDLS, CDR2 YYNGEE. The CDR3 DNA reads as TGTGCCAGCAGCGTTCGCGGGCAGAACACCGGGGAGCTGTTTTTT. Translating it yields CASSVRGQNTGELFF.